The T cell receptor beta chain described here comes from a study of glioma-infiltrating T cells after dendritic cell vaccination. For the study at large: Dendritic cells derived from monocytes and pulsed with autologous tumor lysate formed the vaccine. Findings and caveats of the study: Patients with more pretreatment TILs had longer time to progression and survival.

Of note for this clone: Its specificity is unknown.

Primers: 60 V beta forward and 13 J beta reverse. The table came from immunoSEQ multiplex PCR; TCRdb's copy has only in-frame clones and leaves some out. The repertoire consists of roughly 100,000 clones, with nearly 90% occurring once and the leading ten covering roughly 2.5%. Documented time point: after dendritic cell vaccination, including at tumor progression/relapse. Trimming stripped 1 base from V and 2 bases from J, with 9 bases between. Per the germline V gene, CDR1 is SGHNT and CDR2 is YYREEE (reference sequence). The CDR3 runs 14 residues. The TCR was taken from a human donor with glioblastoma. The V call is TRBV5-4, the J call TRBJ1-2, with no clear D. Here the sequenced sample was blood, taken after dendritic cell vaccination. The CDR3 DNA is TGTGCCAGCAGCTTGTTATCCCTCAACTATGGCTACACCTTC. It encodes CASSLLSLNYGYTF.